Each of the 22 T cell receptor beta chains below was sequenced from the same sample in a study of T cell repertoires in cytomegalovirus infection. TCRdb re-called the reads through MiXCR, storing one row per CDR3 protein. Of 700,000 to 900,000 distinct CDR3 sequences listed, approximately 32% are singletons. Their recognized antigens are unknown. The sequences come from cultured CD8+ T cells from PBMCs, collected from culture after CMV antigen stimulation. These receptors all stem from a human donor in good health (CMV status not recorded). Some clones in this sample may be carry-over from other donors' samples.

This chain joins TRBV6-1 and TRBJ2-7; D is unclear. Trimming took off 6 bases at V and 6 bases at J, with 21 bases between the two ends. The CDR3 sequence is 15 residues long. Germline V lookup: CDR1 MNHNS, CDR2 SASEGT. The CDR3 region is CASRGWGREKFEQYF. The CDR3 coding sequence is TGTGCCAGCAGGGGATGGGGAAGGGAAAAGTTCGAGCAGTACTTC.

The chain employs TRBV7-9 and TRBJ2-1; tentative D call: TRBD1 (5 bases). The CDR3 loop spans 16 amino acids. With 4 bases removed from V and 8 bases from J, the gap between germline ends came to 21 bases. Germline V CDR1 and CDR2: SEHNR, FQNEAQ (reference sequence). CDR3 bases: TGTGCCAGCAGCTCCCTCAATGGGGCAGGGCAGGATGAGCAGTTCTTC. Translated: CASSSLNGAGQDEQFF.

DNA for the CDR3: TGTGCCAGCAGCCCGGGGGGAGCTTTCTACGAGCAGTACTTC. This codes for CASSPGGAFYEQYF. The chain carries TRBV7-9 and TRBJ2-7, with 7 bases identical to TRBD2. Germline V lookup: CDR1 SEHNR, CDR2 FQNEAQ (reference sequence). V dropped 5 bases and J dropped 3; count of bases not matched to a gene: 7. This CDR3 is 14 amino acids long.

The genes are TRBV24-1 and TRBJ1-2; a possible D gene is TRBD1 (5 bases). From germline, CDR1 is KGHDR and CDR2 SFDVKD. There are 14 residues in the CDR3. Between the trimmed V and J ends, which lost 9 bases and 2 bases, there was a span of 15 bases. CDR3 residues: CATSGHMNNYGYTF. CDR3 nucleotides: TGTGCCACCTCCGGACATATGAACAACTATGGCTACACCTTC.

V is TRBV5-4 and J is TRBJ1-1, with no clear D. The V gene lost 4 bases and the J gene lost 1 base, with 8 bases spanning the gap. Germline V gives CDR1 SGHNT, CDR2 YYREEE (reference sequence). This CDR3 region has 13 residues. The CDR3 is CASSHPPNTEAFF. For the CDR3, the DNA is TGTGCCAGCAGCCACCCCCCGAACACTGAAGCTTTCTTT.

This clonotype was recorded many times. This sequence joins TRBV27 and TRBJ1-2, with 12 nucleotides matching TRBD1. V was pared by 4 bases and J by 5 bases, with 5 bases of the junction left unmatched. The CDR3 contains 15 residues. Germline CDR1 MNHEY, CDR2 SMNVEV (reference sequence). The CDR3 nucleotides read TGTGCCAGCAGTTCCCCGGGACAGGGGGCTTATGGCTACACCTTC. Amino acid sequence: CASSSPGQGAYGYTF.

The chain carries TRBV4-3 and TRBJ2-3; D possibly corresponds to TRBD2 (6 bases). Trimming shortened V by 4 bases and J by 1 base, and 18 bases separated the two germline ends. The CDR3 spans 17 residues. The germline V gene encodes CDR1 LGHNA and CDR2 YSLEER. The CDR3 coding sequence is TGCGCCAGCAGCCCTACCAGTGGTCAGCGGGGCACAGATACGCAGTATTTT. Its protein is CASSPTSGQRGTDTQYF.

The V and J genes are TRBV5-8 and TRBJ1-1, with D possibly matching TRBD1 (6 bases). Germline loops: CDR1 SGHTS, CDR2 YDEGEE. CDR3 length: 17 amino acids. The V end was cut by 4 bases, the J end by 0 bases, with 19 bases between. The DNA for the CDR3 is TGTGCCAGCAGCGCGGACAGAGATCTCACAATGAACACTGAAGCTTTCTTT. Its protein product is CASSADRDLTMNTEAFF. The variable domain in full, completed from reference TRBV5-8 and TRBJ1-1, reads EAGVTQSPTHLIKTRGQQATLRCSPISGHTSVYWYQQALGLGLQFLLWYDEGEERNRGNFPPRFSGRQFPNYSSELNVNALELEDSALYLCASSADRDLTMNTEAFFGQGTRLTVV.

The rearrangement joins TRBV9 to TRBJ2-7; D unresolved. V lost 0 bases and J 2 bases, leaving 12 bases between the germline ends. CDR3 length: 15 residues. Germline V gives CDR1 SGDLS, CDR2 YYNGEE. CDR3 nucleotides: TGTGCCAGCAGCGTAGCAGGAGAATTCCCCTACGAGCAGTACTTC. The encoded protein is CASSVAGEFPYEQYF.

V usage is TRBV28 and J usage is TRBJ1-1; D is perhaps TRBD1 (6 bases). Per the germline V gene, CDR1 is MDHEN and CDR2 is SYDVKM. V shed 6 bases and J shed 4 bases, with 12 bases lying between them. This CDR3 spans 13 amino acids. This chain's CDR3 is CASRVQGPTEAFF. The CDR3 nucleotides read TGTGCCAGCAGGGTACAGGGCCCCACTGAAGCTTTCTTT.

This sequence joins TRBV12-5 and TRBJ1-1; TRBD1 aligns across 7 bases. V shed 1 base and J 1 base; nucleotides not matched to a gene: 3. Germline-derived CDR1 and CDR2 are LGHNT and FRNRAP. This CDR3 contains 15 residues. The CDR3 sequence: CASGLGGGTNTEAFF. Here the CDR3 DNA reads TGTGCTAGTGGTTTGGGAGGGGGCACGAACACTGAAGCTTTCTTT.

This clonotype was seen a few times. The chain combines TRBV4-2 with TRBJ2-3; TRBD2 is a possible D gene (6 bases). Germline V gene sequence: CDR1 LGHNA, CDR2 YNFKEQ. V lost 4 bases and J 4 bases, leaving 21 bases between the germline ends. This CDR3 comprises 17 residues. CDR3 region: CASSLLTSPETPDTQYF. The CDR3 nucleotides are TGTGCCAGCAGCCTTCTCACTAGCCCAGAAACCCCAGATACGCAGTATTTT.

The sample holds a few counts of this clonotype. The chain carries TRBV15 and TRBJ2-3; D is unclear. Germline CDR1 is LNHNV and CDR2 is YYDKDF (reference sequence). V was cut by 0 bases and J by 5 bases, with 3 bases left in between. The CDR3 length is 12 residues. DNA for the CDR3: TGTGCCACCAGCAGAGATTTAGATACGCAGTATTTT. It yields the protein CATSRDLDTQYF.

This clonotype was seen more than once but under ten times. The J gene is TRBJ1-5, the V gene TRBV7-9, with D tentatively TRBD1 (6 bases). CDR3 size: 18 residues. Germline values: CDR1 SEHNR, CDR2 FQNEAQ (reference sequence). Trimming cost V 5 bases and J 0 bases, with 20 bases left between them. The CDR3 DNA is TGTGCCAGCAGCGTGGCAGGGGTACGGGGCCTTAGCAATCAGCCCCAGCATTTT. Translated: CASSVAGVRGLSNQPQHF.

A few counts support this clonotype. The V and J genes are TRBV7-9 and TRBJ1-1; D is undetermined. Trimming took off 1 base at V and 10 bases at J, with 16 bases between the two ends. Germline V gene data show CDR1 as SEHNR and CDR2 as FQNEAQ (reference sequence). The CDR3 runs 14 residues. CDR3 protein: CASSLVLRVSGAFF. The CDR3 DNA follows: TGTGCCAGCAGCTTAGTGTTGCGGGTATCCGGAGCTTTCTTT.

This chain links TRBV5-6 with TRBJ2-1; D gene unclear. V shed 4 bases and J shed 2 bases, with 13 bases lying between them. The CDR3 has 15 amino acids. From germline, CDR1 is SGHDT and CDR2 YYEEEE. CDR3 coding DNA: TGTGCCAGCAGCCCGGTCTGGGGAACCTACAATGAGCAGTTCTTC. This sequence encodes CASSPVWGTYNEQFF.

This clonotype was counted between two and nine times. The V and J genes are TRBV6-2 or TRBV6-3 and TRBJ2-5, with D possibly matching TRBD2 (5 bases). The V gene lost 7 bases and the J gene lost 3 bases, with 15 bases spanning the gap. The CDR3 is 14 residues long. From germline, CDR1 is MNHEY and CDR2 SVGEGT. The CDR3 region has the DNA TGTGCCAGCACCCCTATCACGGGGAAAGAGACCCAGTACTTC. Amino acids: CASTPITGKETQYF.

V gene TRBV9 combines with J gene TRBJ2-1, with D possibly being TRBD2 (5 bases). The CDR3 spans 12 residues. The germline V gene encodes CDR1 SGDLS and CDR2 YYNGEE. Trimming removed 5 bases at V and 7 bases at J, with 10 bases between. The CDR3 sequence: CASRAPGNEQFF. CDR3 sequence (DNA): TGTGCCAGCAGGGCTCCGGGGAATGAGCAGTTCTTC. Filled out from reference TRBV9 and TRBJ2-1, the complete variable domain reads DSGVTQTPKHLITATGQRVTLRCSPRSGDLSVYWYQQSLDQGLQFLIQYYNGEERAKGNILERFSAQQFPDLHSELNLSSLELGDSALYFCASRAPGNEQFFGPGTRLTVL.

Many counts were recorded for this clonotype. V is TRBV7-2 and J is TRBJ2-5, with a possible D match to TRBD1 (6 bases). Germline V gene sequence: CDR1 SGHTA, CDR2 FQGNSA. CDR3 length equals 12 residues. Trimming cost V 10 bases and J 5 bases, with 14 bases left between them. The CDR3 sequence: CATNQGSETQYF. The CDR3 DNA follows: TGTGCCACCAACCAGGGGTCTGAGACCCAGTACTTC.

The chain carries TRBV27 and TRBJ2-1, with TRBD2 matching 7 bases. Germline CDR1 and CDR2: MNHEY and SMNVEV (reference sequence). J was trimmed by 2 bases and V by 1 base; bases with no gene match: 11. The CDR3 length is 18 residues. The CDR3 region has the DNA TGTGCCAGCAGTTTATTCCCCCTCCTAGCGGCAACCTACAATGAGCAGTTCTTC. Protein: CASSLFPLLAATYNEQFF.

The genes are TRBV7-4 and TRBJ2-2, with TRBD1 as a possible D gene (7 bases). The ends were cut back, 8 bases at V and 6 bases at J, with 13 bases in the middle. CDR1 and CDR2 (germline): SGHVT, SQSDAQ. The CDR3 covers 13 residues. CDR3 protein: CASPDREAGELFF. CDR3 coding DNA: TGTGCCAGCCCTGACAGGGAGGCCGGGGAGCTGTTTTTT.

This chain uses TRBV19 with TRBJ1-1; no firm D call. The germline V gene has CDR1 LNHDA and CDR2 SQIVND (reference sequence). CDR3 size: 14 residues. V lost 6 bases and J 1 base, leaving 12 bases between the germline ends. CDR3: CASRTNPSNTEAFF. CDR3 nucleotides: TGTGCCAGTAGGACCAACCCATCGAACACTGAAGCTTTCTTT. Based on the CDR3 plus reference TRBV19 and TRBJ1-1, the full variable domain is DGGITQSPKYLFRKEGQNVTLSCEQNLNHDAMYWYRQDPGQGLRLIYYSQIVNDFQKGDIAEGYSVSREKKESFPLTVTSAQKNPTAFYLCASRTNPSNTEAFFGQGTRLTVV.